This T cell receptor (beta chain) is from a study of T-cell reconstitution after alpha-beta-depleted transplantation in children. Study-wide points: Alpha-beta T cells about two months after transplant reportedly derived from several hundred expanded graft clones. The main origin of T-cell counts and diversity one year after transplant was newly produced T cells.

Per the germline V gene, CDR1 is LNHDA and CDR2 is SQIVND (reference sequence). V was pared by 7 bases and J by 4 bases, with 4 bases of the junction left unmatched. This CDR3 has 14 residues. Concerning this clonotype itself: Its antigen is not identified.

Molecular barcoding with unique molecular identifiers was used for the TCRbeta library. TCRdb re-derived calls from the PCR reads in MiXCR, one entry per CDR3 protein. This table has 98,000 or so distinct CDR3 sequences, about a quarter appearing once. The clonotype comes from a boy between 2 and 10 years old with acute lymphoblastic leukemia, due to receive a stem cell transplant. The source was PBMCs, collected before TCRalphabeta/CD19-depleted stem cell transplant. The genes are TRBV19 and TRBJ1-5, with TRBD1 identical over 10 bases. CDR3 sequence (DNA): TGTGCCAGTACATGGACAGGGGGAAATCAGCCCCAGCATTTT. Encoded protein: CASTWTGGNQPQHF.